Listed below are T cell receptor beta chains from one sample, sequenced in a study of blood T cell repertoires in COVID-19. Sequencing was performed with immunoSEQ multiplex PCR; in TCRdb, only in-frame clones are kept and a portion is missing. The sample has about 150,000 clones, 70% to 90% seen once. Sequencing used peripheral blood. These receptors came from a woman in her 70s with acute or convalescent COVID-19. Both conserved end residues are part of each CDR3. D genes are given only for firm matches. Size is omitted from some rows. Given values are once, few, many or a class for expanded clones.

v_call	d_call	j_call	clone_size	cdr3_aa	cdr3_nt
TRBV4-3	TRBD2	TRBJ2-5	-	CASSLTLAGGQETQYF	TGCGCCAGCAGCCTAACGCTAGCGGGGGGCCAAGAGACCCAGTACTTC
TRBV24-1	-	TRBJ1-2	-	CATSDTDKYSGYTF	TGTGCCACCAGTGATACGGACAAGTACAGTGGCTACACCTTC
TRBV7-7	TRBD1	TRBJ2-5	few	CASSSDRGTGGTQYF	TGTGCTAGCAGCTCCGATCGGGGGACAGGGGGGACCCAGTACTTC
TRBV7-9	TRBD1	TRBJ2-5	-	CASSPEGGTETQYF	TGTGCCAGCAGCCCAGAAGGGGGCACAGAGACCCAGTACTTC
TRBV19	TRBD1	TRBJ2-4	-	CASSIQTGQGNIQYF	TGTGCCAGTAGTATCCAGACAGGGCAAGGAAACATTCAGTACTTC
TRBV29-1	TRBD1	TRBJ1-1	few	CSVGQGQTEAFF	TGCAGCGTGGGACAGGGACAGACTGAAGCTTTCTTT
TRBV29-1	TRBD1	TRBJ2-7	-	CSVHRQGAYEQYF	TGCAGCGTTCATCGACAGGGGGCGTACGAGCAGTACTTC
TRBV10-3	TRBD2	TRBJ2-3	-	CAISATSGGYTDTQYF	TGTGCCATCAGTGCGACTAGCGGGGGCTACACAGATACGCAGTATTTT
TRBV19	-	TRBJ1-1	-	CASSPPRVRGTEAFF	TGTGCCAGTAGTCCTCCGAGGGTTAGGGGGACTGAAGCTTTCTTT
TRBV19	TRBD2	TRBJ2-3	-	CASSMVAGATDTQYF	TGTGCCAGTAGTATGGTAGCGGGGGCCACAGATACGCAGTATTTT
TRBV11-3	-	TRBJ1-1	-	CASSLGWGGGHTEAFF	TGTGCCAGCAGCTTAGGGTGGGGCGGGGGGCACACTGAAGCTTTCTTT
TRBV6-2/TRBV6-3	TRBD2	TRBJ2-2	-	CASSSGGATGELFF	TGTGCCAGCAGTAGCGGGGGGGCCACCGGGGAGCTGTTTTTT
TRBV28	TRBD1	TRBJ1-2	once	CASSPLRGRYQGYTF	TGTGCCAGCAGTCCTCTCAGGGGGCGATATCAGGGCTACACCTTC
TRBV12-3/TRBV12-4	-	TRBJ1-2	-	CASRQIGAYGYTF	TGTGCCAGCAGGCAGATAGGGGCGTATGGCTACACCTTC
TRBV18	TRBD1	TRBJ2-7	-	CASSRGQASLYEQYF	TGTGCCAGCTCCCGCGGACAGGCGTCTCTCTACGAGCAGTACTTC
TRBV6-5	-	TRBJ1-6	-	CASSLQGRGDSPLHF	TGTGCCAGCAGTCTACAGGGCAGAGGGGATTCACCCCTCCACTTT
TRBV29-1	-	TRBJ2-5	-	CSFREETQYF	TGCAGTTTTCGGGAAGAGACCCAGTACTTC
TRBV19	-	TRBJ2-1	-	CASSRGPISYNEQFF	TGTGCCAGTAGTCGTGGGCCTATCTCCTACAATGAGCAGTTCTTC
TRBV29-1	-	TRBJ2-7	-	CSAGDYEQYF	TGCAGCGCCGGGGACTACGAGCAGTACTTC
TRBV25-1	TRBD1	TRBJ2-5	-	CASSVTTGGGGETQYF	TGTGCCAGCAGTGTAACAACAGGGGGCGGTGGGGAGACCCAGTACTTC
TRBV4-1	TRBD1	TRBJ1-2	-	CASSQLWTGGFYGYTF	TGCGCCAGCAGCCAACTTTGGACAGGGGGTTTCTATGGCTACACCTTC
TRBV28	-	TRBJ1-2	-	CASSLSGVSNYGYTF	TGTGCCAGCAGTTTATCGGGGGTAAGCAACTATGGCTACACCTTC
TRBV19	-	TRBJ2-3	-	CASSIGAGGSTDTQYF	TGTGCCAGTAGTATAGGGGCAGGTGGGAGCACAGATACGCAGTATTTT
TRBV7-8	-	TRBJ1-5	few	CASSLDGQGGQPQHF	TGTGCCAGCAGCTTGGACGGTCAGGGTGGGCAGCCCCAGCATTTT
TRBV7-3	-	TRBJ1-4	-	CASSPPPRETNEKLFF	TGTGCCAGCAGCCCCCCTCCCAGAGAGACAAATGAAAAACTGTTTTTT